Shown below are 28 T cell receptor beta chains from a single sample sequenced in a study of cytomegalovirus exposure and HLA in healthy donors. Researchers ran the PCR with 60 Vbeta and 13 Jbeta primers. Sequenced by immunoSEQ multiplex PCR; TCRdb stores in-frame clones only, minus some. The table includes 85,000 to 100,000 clones, approximately 84% detected once. Sequencing input: PBMCs. The receptors were sampled from a woman aged 18-29 years in good health and CMV-seropositive.

V usage is TRBV9 and J usage is TRBJ2-7; D gene uncertain. This CDR3 is built from 12 residues. With 3 bases removed from V and 3 bases from J, the gap between germline ends came to 7 bases. Germline loops: CDR1 SGDLS, CDR2 YYNGEE. CDR3 nucleotide sequence: TGTGCCAGCAGCGCCACCGGCTACGAGCAGTACTTC. The encoded protein is CASSATGYEQYF.

This chain connects TRBV18 to TRBJ1-1, with 7 bases identical to TRBD1. J gave up 5 bases and V 2 bases, and 11 bases lay outside the gene matches. Per germline, CDR1 KGHSH and CDR2 LQKENI. This CDR3 spans 16 amino acids. The CDR3 nucleotides are TGTGCCAGCTCACCAACGACAGGGATTGGTTGGACTGAAGCTTTCTTT. Amino acid sequence: CASSPTTGIGWTEAFF.

The chain couples TRBV7-8 to TRBJ2-1; 8 nucleotides align to TRBD2. The CDR3 consists of 16 residues. The germline V gene encodes CDR1 SGHVS and CDR2 FQNEAQ. V dropped 1 base and J dropped 5; count of bases not matched to a gene: 7. In DNA, the CDR3 is TGTGCCAGCAGCTTAGAAGTAGCGGGGAGAAACAATGAGCAGTTCTTC. This gives the protein CASSLEVAGRNNEQFF.

J is TRBJ2-3 and V is TRBV7-9; 14 bases are a match to TRBD2. CDR3 length: 16 residues. The germline CDR1 and CDR2 sequences are SEHNR and FQNEAQ (reference sequence). V dropped 5 bases and J dropped 5; count of bases not matched to a gene: 6. The CDR3 DNA is TGTGCCAGCAGCCCGACTAGCGGGAGGGCCCAAGATACGCAGTATTTT. Protein product: CASSPTSGRAQDTQYF. Complete variable domain (other parts from reference TRBV7-9 and TRBJ2-3): DTGVSQNPRHKITKRGQNVTFRCDPISEHNRLYWYRQTLGQGPEFLTYFQNEAQLEKSRLLSDRFSAERPKGSFSTLEIQRTEQGDSAMYLCASSPTSGRAQDTQYFGPGTRLTVL.

The chain has TRBV7-8 and TRBJ1-5; possibly TRBD1 for D (5 bases). V lost 0 bases and J 4 bases, leaving 13 bases between the germline ends. This CDR3 has 16 residues. Germline lookup yields CDR1 SGHVS and CDR2 FQNEAQ. The CDR3 region has the DNA TGTGCCAGCAGCTTAGCGCGGGGGGGGGAAAATCAGCCCCAGCATTTT. Encoded protein: CASSLARGGENQPQHF.

The chain couples TRBV11-2 to TRBJ2-7; weak D call: TRBD1 (6 bases). Germline V gene lookup returns CDR1 SGHAT and CDR2 FQNNGV. The CDR3 sequence is 15 residues long. V was clipped by 1 base and J by 3 bases, with 13 bases between them. The CDR3, as DNA: TGTGCCAGCAGCTTAGGAGGGGGTCCCGGCTACGAGCAGTACTTC. Translating gives CASSLGGGPGYEQYF.

This sequence joins TRBV11-2 and TRBJ2-7; the D is unclear. Germline V gene sequence: CDR1 SGHAT, CDR2 FQNNGV. With 4 bases removed from V and 6 bases from J, the gap between germline ends came to 10 bases. CDR3 length equals 12 residues. The CDR3 bases are TGTGCCAGCAGCTCAAGCAGGCTCGAGCAGTACTTC. It specifies CASSSSRLEQYF. Full variable domain (missing parts from reference TRBV11-2 and TRBJ2-7): EAGVAQSPRYKIIEKRQSVAFWCNPISGHATLYWYQQILGQGPKLLIQFQNNGVVDDSQLPKDRFSAERLKGVDSTLKIQPAKLEDSAVYLCASSSSRLEQYFGPGTRLTVT.

This chain uses TRBV4-1 with TRBJ2-1; 13 nucleotides agree with TRBD2. The CDR3 extends over 16 amino acids. CDR1 and CDR2 (germline): MGHRA, YSYEKL. Trimming cost V 3 bases and J 7 bases; bases outside gene matches: 6. DNA of the CDR3: TGCGCCAGCAGCCAGGGCGGACTAGCGGGAGAAAATGAGCAGTTCTTC. Its protein is CASSQGGLAGENEQFF.

The genes are TRBV6-1 and TRBJ2-5; the D is unclear. The CDR3 covers 12 residues. Deletions cut 3 bases from V and 5 bases from J, with 7 bases between. Germline V CDR1 and CDR2: MNHNS, SASEGT. The CDR3 DNA reads as TGTGCCAGCAGTGAGAACTACGAGACCCAGTACTTC. This sequence encodes CASSENYETQYF.

The chain recombines TRBV16 with TRBJ2-7; 7 bases line up with TRBD1. The J segment lost 2 bases and the V segment lost 1 base, leaving 5 bases of the junction unmatched. Germline CDR1 reads KGHSY; CDR2 reads FQNENV. The CDR3 is 15 residues long. CDR3 amino acids: CASSQYETGTYEQYF. As DNA, the CDR3 is TGTGCCAGCAGCCAATATGAGACAGGGACCTACGAGCAGTACTTC.

This chain uses TRBV7-9 with TRBJ1-3; D might be TRBD1 (5 bases). Germline V gives CDR1 SEHNR, CDR2 FQNEAQ (reference sequence). CDR3 length: 13 amino acids. V was pared by 5 bases and J by 1 base, with 6 bases between. CDR3 region: CASSAGSGNTIYF. The CDR3 DNA sequence: TGTGCCAGCAGCGCAGGGTCTGGAAACACCATATATTTT. The whole variable domain, filled in from reference TRBV7-9 and TRBJ1-3, reads DTGVSQNPRHKITKRGQNVTFRCDPISEHNRLYWYRQTLGQGPEFLTYFQNEAQLEKSRLLSDRFSAERPKGSFSTLEIQRTEQGDSAMYLCASSAGSGNTIYFGEGSWLTVV.

V is TRBV10-2 and J is TRBJ1-2; possible D gene TRBD1, 6 bases. Per germline, CDR1 WSHSY and CDR2 SAAADI. The germline V and J ends were trimmed by 6 bases and 3 bases, with 14 bases remaining between them. CDR3 size: 14 residues. CDR3 residues: CASRVQGGHYGYTF. Here the CDR3 DNA reads TGCGCCAGCAGAGTACAGGGCGGGCACTATGGCTACACCTTC.

J is TRBJ1-1 and V is TRBV11-2, with D possibly matching TRBD1 (6 bases). Germline CDR1 and CDR2: SGHAT and FQNNGV. CDR3 length: 14 residues. Trimming took off 2 bases at V and 6 bases at J, with 13 bases between the two ends. The CDR3 coding sequence is TGTGCCAGCAGCTTAAAAAGTCCAGGGGCTGAAGCTTTCTTT. This sequence encodes CASSLKSPGAEAFF.

This sequence joins TRBV5-4 and TRBJ1-1; D uncertain. CDR3 length equals 13 residues. The V and J ends lost 7 bases and 1 base respectively, with 11 bases between them. The germline gives CDR1 SGHNT, CDR2 YYREEE (reference sequence). CDR3 in amino acids: CASHTKTNTEAFF. In DNA form, the CDR3 reads TGTGCCAGCCACACAAAAACGAACACTGAAGCTTTCTTT.

The V gene is TRBV4-2, the J gene TRBJ2-5, with 7 bases aligning to TRBD2. V lost 0 bases, J lost 0 bases, and 1 base stayed unmatched. The CDR3 length is 15 residues. CDR1 LGHNA and CDR2 YNFKEQ come from the germline V gene. As DNA, the CDR3 is TGTGCCAGCAGCCAAGATGGGGGGGACCAAGAGACCCAGTACTTC. Its protein product is CASSQDGGDQETQYF.

This rearrangement joins TRBV11-2 to TRBJ1-5, with TRBD1 matching over 7 bases. The CDR3 consists of 15 residues. CDR1 and CDR2 from the germline V gene are SGHAT and FQNNGV. With V trimmed by 5 bases and J by 0 bases, 4 bases remained unmatched. The CDR3 sequence: CASSRDSYSNQPQHF. The CDR3, as DNA: TGTGCCAGCAGCCGGGACAGCTATAGCAATCAGCCCCAGCATTTT.

The chain employs TRBV28 and TRBJ1-4; possible D gene TRBD1, 5 bases. Trimming cost V 5 bases and J 7 bases, with 11 bases left between them. Germline assignment: CDR1 MDHEN and CDR2 SYDVKM. The CDR3 is made up of 13 amino acids. As DNA, the CDR3 is TGTGCCAGCAGTCCCCGGACACCTGAAAAACTGTTTTTT. This translates into CASSPRTPEKLFF.

The V call is TRBV2, the J call TRBJ2-4; D possibly corresponds to TRBD1 (6 bases). The length of the CDR3 is 15 residues. Germline CDR1 reads SNHLY; CDR2 reads FYNNEI. With 6 bases removed from V and 5 bases from J, the gap between germline ends came to 17 bases. The CDR3, as DNA: TGTGCCAGCAGCCACGTCGTGGGGGCGCAAAACATTCAGTACTTC. It codes for CASSHVVGAQNIQYF.

The chain combines TRBV2 with TRBJ1-1; D possibly corresponds to TRBD1 (6 bases). The CDR3 has 14 amino acids. Per germline, CDR1 SNHLY and CDR2 FYNNEI. The V gene lost 6 bases and the J gene lost 4 bases, with 15 bases spanning the gap. CDR3 coding DNA: TGTGCCAGCAGGGGACTACAGGGATCCACTGAAGCTTTCTTT. Its translation is CASRGLQGSTEAFF.

CDR3 nucleotide sequence: TGCGCCAGCAGCCTTTGGACAAGACTAGCTTGGGCAGATACGCAGTATTTT. This sequence encodes CASSLWTRLAWADTQYF. The chain links TRBV5-1 to TRBJ2-3; 7 bases match TRBD2. CDR1 is SGHRS, CDR2 YFSETQ, per germline. Losses at the gene ends were 4 bases for V and 4 bases for J; bases not matched to a gene: 15. The CDR3 spans 17 residues.

The V call is TRBV6-1, the J call TRBJ2-5; the match to TRBD2 covers 11 bases. Germline V gives CDR1 MNHNS, CDR2 SASEGT. J lost 0 bases, V lost 4 bases, and 1 base had no gene match. This CDR3 is built from 15 residues. The CDR3 region is CASSVGLADQETQYF. The CDR3 bases are TGTGCCAGCAGTGTGGGACTAGCGGACCAAGAGACCCAGTACTTC.

V is TRBV19 and J is TRBJ2-3; 7 nucleotides agree with TRBD1. The CDR3 consists of 15 residues. Germline V gene sequence: CDR1 LNHDA, CDR2 SQIVND (reference sequence). The V segment lost 5 bases and the J segment 0 bases; nucleotides outside the gene matches: 5. The CDR3 DNA reads as TGTGCCAGTAGTTCCCGACAGGGAAGCACAGATACGCAGTATTTT. The encoded protein is CASSSRQGSTDTQYF. The variable domain in full, with the rest retrieved from reference TRBV19 and TRBJ2-3, is DGGITQSPKYLFRKEGQNVTLSCEQNLNHDAMYWYRQDPGQGLRLIYYSQIVNDFQKGDIAEGYSVSREKKESFPLTVTSAQKNPTAFYLCASSSRQGSTDTQYFGPGTRLTVL.

The V gene is TRBV6-1, the J gene TRBJ1-2, with a tentative D call TRBD1 (6 bases). Trimming pared 1 base from V and 5 bases from J, leaving 11 bases between. The germline gives CDR1 MNHNS, CDR2 SASEGT. CDR3 size: 14 residues. DNA for the CDR3: TGTGCCAGCAGTGAAGGACAGGCGGGTTATGGCTACACCTTC. Translation: CASSEGQAGYGYTF.

As concerns this clone: Other DNA sequences within the sample encode an identical CDR3. This rearrangement joins TRBV20-1 to TRBJ2-7, with D perhaps matching TRBD1 (6 bases). Germline V CDR1 and CDR2: DFQATT, SNEGSKA (reference sequence). The V end was cut by 2 bases, the J end by 4 bases, with 6 bases between. This CDR3 is 11 amino acids long. CDR3 sequence reads: CSARRGYEQYF. As DNA, the CDR3 is TGCAGTGCTAGAAGGGGGTACGAGCAGTACTTC.

This chain links TRBV19 with TRBJ1-1; D is ambiguous. V dropped 3 bases and J dropped 4 bases, with 18 bases sitting between them. Germline-derived CDR1 and CDR2 are LNHDA and SQIVND (reference sequence). The CDR3 is 16 residues long. Written as DNA, the CDR3 is TGTGCCAGTAGTATCACCGCCAGGAAATTCCTCACTGAAGCTTTCTTT. Protein sequence: CASSITARKFLTEAFF.

This chain connects TRBV29-1 to TRBJ2-1; 8 nucleotides align to TRBD1. CDR3 length equals 13 residues. Germline CDR1 is SQVTM and CDR2 is ANQGSEA. The junction had 4 bases not matched to a gene; V was cut back by 6 bases and J by 3 bases. The CDR3 DNA reads as TGCAGCGTGACAGGGGTTAACTACAATGAGCAGTTCTTC. This translates into CSVTGVNYNEQFF.

This clone occurred a few times. This chain uses TRBV21-1 with TRBJ2-3; the DNA was not used to check the table's D call, TRBD1. TRBV21-1 is a pseudogene locus. The CDR3 runs 14 residues. DNA for the CDR3: TGTGCCAGAGGGGGAGCAGCAGGCACAGATACGCAGTATTTT. Translation: CARGGAAGTDTQYF.

The chain has TRBV6-5 and TRBJ1-2; the match to TRBD1 covers 10 bases. With V trimmed by 1 base and J by 6 bases, 5 bases remained unmatched. In germline, CDR1 is MNHEY, CDR2 SVGAGI. CDR3 length: 15 amino acids. CDR3 in amino acids: CASSYFGQGGNGYTF. The CDR3 coding sequence is TGTGCCAGCAGTTACTTCGGACAGGGGGGTAATGGCTACACCTTC.